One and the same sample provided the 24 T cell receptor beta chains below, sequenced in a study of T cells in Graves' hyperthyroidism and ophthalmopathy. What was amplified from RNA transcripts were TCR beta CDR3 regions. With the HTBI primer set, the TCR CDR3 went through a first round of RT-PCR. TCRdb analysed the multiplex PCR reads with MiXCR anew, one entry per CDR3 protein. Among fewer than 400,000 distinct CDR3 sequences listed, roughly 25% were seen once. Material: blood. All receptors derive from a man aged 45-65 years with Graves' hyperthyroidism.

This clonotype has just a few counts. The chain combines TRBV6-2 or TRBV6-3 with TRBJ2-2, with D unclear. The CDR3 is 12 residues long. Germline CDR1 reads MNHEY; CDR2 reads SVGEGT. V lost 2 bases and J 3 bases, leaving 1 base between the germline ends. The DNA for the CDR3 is TGTGCCAGCAGTTACGACACCGGGGAGCTGTTTTTT. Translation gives CASSYDTGELFF.

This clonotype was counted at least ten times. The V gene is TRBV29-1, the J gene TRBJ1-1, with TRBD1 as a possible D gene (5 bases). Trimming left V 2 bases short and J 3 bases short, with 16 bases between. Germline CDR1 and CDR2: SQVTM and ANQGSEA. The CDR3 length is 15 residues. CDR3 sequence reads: CSVEYVRAGDTEAFF. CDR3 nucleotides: TGCAGCGTTGAATATGTCAGGGCGGGGGACACTGAAGCTTTCTTT.

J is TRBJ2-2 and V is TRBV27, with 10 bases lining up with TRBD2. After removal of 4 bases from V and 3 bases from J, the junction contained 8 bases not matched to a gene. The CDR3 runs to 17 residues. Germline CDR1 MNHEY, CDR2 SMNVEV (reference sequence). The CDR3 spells CASSSRLAGVDTGELFF. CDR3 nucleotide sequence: TGTGCCAGCAGTTCCCGGCTAGCGGGAGTTGACACCGGGGAGCTGTTTTTT.

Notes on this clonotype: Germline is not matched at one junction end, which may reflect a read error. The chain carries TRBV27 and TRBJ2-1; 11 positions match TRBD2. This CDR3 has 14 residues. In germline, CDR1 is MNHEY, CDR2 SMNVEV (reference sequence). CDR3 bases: TGTGCCAGCAGCCCATTAGCGGGAGGGTATGAGCAGCACTTC. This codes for CASSPLAGGYEQHF.

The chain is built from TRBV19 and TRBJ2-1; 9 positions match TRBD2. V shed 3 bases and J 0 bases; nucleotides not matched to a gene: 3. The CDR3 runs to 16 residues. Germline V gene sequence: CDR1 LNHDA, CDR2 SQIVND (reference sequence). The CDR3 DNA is TGTGCCAGTAGTATTCCAGCGGGGGGCTCCTACAATGAGCAGTTCTTC. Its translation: CASSIPAGGSYNEQFF.

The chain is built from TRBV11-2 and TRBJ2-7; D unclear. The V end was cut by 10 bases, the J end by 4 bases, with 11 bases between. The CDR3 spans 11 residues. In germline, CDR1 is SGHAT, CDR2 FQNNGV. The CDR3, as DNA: TGTGCCACGAAAGGTGGATACGAGCAGTACTTC. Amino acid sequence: CATKGGYEQYF.

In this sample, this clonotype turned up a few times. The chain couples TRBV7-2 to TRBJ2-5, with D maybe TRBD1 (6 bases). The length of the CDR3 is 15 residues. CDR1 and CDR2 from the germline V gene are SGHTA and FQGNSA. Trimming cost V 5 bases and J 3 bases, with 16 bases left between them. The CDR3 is CASSPHSGQKETQYF. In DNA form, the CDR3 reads TGTGCCAGCAGCCCGCACTCGGGACAAAAAGAGACCCAGTACTTC.

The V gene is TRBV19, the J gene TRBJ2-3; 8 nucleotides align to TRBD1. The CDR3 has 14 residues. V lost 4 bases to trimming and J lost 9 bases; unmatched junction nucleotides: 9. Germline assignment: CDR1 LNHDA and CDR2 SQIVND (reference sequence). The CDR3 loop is CASSTTRQGTTQYF. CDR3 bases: TGTGCCAGTAGTACAACTCGACAGGGGACCACGCAGTATTTT.

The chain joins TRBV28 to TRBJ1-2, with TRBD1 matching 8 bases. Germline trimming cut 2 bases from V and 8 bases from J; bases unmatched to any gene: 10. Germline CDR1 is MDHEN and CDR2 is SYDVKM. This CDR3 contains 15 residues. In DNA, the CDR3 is TGTGCCAGCAGTTTAAGGGGCCAGGGGGCGGACGGCTACACCTTC. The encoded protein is CASSLRGQGADGYTF.

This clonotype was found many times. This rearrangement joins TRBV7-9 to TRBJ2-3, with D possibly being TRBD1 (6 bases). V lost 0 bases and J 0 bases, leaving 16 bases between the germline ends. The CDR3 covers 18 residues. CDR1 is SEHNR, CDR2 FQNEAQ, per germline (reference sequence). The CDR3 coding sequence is TGTGCCAGCAGCTTAGCCCCTCGAGGGGGTGCTAGCACAGATACGCAGTATTTT. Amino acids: CASSLAPRGGASTDTQYF.

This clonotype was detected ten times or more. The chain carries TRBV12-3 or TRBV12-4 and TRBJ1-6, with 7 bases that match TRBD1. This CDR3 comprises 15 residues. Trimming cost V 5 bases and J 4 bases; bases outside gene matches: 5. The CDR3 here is CASSRGQSYNSPLHF. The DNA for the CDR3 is TGTGCCAGCAGTAGGGGACAGTCTTATAATTCACCCCTCCACTTT.

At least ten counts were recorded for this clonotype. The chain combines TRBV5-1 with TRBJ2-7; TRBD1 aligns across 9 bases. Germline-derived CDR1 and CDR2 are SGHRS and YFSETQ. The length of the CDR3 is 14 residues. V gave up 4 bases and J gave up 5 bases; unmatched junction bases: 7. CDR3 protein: CASSERTGVHEQYF. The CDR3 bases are TGCGCCAGCAGCGAGAGGACAGGGGTCCACGAGCAGTACTTC.

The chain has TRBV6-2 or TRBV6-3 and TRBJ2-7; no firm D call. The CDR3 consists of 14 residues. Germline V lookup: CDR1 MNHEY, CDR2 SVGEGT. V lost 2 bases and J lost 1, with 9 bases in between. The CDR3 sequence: CASSYTVRSYEQYF. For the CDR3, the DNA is TGTGCCAGCAGTTACACCGTCCGGTCCTACGAGCAGTACTTC.

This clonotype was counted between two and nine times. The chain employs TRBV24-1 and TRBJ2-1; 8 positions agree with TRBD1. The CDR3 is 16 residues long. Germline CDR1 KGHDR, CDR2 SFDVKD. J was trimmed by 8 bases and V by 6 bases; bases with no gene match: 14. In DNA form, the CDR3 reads TGTGCCACCAGTTCGCCCCGGGGCAGGGGGCTGTATGAGCAGTTCTTC. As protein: CATSSPRGRGLYEQFF.

CDR3 in DNA: TGCGCCAGCAGCTTGGAAGGCGGCAGTCAGCCCCAGCATTTT. Residues: CASSLEGGSQPQHF. The chain links TRBV5-1 to TRBJ1-5; no firm D call. The V end was cut by 0 bases, the J end by 6 bases, with 10 bases between. Germline-derived CDR1 and CDR2 are SGHRS and YFSETQ. This CDR3 is built from 14 residues.

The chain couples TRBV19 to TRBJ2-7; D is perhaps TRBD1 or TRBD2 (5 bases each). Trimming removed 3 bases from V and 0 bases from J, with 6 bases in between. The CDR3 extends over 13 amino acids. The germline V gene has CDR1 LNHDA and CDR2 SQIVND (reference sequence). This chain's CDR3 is CASSMRGSYEQYF. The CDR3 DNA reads TGTGCCAGTAGTATGAGGGGCTCCTACGAGCAGTACTTC.

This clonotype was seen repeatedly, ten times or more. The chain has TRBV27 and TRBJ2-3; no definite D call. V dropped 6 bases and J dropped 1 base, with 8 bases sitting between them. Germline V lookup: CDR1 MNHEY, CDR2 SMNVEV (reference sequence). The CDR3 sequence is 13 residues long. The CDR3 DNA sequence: TGTGCCAGCAGCTGGGGTGGCACAGATACGCAGTATTTT. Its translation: CASSWGGTDTQYF.

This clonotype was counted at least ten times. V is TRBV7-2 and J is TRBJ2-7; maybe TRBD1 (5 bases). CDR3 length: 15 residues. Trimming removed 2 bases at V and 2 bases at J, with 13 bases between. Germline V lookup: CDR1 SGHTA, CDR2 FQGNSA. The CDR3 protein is CASSLRSTVPYEQYF. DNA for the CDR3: TGTGCCAGCAGCTTAAGATCGACAGTTCCCTACGAGCAGTACTTC.

Here the CDR3 reads CASSSDRGQEKLFF. In DNA, the CDR3 is TGTGCCAGCAGCTCAGACAGGGGTCAAGAAAAACTGTTTTTT. This sequence joins TRBV7-2 and TRBJ1-4; 8 nucleotides match TRBD1. Germline V gene data show CDR1 as SGHTA and CDR2 as FQGNSA. The V gene end was trimmed by 4 bases and the J gene end by 8 bases; junction bases not matched to a gene: 6. This CDR3 has 14 residues.

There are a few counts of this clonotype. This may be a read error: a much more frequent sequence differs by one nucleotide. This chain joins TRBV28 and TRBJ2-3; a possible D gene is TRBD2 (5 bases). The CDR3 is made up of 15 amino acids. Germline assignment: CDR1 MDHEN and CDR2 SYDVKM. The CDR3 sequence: CVSSNRDSSTDTQYF. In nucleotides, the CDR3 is TGTGTCAGCAGTAACCGGGATTCTAGCACAGATACGCAGTATTTT. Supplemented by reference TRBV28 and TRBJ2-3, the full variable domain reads DVKVTQSSRYLVKRTGEKVFLECVQDMDHENMFWYRQDPGLGLRLIYFSYDVKMKEKGDIPEGYSVSREKKERFSLILESASTNQTSMYLCVSSNRDSSTDTQYFGPGTRLTVL.

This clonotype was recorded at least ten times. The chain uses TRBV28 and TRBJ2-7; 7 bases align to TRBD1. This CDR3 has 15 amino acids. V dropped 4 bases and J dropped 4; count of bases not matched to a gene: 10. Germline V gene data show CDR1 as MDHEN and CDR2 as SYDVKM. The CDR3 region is CASSSPGTGVYEQYF. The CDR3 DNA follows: TGTGCCAGCAGTTCGCCGGGTACAGGGGTTTACGAGCAGTACTTC.

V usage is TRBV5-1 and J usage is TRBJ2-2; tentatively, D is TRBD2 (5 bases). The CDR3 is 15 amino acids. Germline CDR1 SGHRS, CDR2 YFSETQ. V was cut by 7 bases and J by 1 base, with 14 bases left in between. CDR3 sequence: CASGRARENTGELFF. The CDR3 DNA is TGCGCCAGCGGCCGAGCCCGGGAGAACACCGGGGAGCTGTTTTTT.

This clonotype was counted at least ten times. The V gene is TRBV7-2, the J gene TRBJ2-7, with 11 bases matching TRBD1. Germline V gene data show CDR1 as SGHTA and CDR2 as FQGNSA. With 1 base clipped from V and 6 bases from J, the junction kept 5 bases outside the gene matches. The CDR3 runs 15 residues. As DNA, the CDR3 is TGTGCCAGCAGCTTAGTCGGGACAGGGGGAGTCGAGCAGTACTTC. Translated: CASSLVGTGGVEQYF. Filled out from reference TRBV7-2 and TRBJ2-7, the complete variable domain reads GAGVSQSPSNKVTEKGKDVELRCDPISGHTALYWYRQSLGQGLEFLIYFQGNSAPDKSGLPSDRFSAERTGGSVSTLTIQRTQQEDSAVYLCASSLVGTGGVEQYFGPGTRLTVT.

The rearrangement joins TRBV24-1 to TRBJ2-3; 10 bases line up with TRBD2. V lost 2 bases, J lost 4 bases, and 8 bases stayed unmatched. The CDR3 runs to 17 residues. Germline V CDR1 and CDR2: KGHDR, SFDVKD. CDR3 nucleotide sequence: TGTGCCACCAGTGATTCCCGGACTAGCGGAGGGGCAGATACGCAGTATTTT. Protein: CATSDSRTSGGADTQYF.